This T cell receptor beta chain was sequenced in a study of cytomegalovirus exposure and HLA in healthy donors. Regarding the study as a whole: With high specificity and sensitivity, the classifier reportedly diagnosed cytomegalovirus status. According to a later analysis, most TCR beta chains associated with CMV appeared HLA-restricted.

A word on this clone: The target antigen is unknown.

The PCR had 60 Vbeta and 13 Jbeta primers. This table comes from immunoSEQ multiplex PCR, and its TCRdb copy is limited to in-frame clones, with some not included. The sample table includes some 96,000 clones. V was clipped by 0 bases and J by 0 bases, with 12 bases between them. The CDR3 is 17 residues long. The germline V gene encodes CDR1 LNHNV and CDR2 YYDKDF (reference sequence). While unrecorded immune exposures were likely, the donors were nominally healthy when sampled. The material sequenced was PBMCs. The receptor comes from a woman in her 30s in good health and CMV-seronegative. V usage is TRBV15 and J usage is TRBJ2-1; no firm D call. The CDR3 nucleotides read TGTGCCACCAGCAGAGATGGTTTTGGCGGCTCCTACAATGAGCAGTTCTTC. Protein product: CATSRDGFGGSYNEQFF.